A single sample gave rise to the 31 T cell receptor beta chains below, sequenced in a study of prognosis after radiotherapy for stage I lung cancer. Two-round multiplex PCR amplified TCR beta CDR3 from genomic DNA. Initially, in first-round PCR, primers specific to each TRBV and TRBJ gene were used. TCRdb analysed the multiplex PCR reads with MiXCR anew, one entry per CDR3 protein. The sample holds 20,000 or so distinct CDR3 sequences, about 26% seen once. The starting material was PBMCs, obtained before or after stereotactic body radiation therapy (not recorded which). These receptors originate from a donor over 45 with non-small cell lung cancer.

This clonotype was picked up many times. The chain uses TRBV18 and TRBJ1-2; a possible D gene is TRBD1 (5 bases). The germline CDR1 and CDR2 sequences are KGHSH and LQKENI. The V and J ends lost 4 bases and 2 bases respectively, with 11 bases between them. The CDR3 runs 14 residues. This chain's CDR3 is CASSRNWDNYGYTF. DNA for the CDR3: TGTGCCAGCTCACGTAACTGGGACAACTATGGCTACACCTTC.

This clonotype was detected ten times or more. In DNA, the CDR3 is TGTGCCAGCAGCCTACCAATGGGGTATGGCTACACCTTC. Translated, it gives CASSLPMGYGYTF. The chain joins TRBV7-2 to TRBJ1-2; no firm D call. The CDR3 length is 13 residues. Trimming removed 5 bases from V and 5 bases from J, with 12 bases in between. Germline-derived CDR1 and CDR2 are SGHTA and FQGNSA.

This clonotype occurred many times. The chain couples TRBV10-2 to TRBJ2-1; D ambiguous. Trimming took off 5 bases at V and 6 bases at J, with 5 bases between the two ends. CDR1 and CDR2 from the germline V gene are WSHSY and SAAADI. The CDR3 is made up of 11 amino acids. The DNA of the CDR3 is TGCGCCAGCAGTCTGGCCAATGAGCAGTTCTTC. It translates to CASSLANEQFF.

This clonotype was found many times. The CDR3 loop reads CASIGRGSSYEQYF. CDR3 sequence (DNA): TGTGCCAGCATCGGGCGAGGATCCTCCTACGAGCAGTACTTC. The chain has TRBV5-6 and TRBJ2-7, with unresolved D. This CDR3 region has 14 residues. The germline gives CDR1 SGHDT, CDR2 YYEEEE. Trimming cost V 6 bases and J 0 bases, with 13 bases left between them.

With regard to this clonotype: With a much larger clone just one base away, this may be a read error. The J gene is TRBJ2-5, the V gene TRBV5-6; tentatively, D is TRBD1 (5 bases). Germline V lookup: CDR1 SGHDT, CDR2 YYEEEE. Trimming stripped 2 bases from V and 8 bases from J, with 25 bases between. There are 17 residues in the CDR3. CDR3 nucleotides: TGTGCCAGCAGCTTAGGGGCGACCCAGCGTGACTCGGATACCCAGTACTTC. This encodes CASSLGATQRDSDTQYF.

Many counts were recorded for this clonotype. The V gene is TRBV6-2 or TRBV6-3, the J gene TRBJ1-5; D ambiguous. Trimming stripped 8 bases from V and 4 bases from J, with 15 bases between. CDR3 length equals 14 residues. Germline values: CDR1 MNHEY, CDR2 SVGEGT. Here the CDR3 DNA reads TGTGCCAGCTTGACGAGGAGGGAGAATCAGCCCCAGCATTTT. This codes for CASLTRRENQPQHF.

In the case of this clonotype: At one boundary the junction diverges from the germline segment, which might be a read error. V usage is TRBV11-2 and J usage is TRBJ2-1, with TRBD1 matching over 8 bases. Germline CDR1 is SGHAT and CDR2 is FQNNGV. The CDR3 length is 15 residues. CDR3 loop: CASSRDRGAYNEHFF. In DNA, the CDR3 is TGTGCCAGCAGCCGCGACAGGGGCGCCTACAATGAGCATTTCTTC.

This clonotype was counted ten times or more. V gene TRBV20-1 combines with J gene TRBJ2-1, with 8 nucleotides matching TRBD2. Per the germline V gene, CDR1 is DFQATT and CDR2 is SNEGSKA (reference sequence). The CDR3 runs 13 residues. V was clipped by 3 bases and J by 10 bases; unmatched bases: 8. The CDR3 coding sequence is TGCAGTGCTAGCGGGAGGGCTATTTGGGAGCAGTTCTTC. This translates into CSASGRAIWEQFF.

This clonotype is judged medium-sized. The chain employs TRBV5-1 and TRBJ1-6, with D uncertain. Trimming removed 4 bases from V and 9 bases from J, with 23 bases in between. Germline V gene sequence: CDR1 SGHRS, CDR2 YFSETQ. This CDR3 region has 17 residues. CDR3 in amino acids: CASSRTTGPGEGSPLHF. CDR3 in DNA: TGCGCCAGCAGCCGGACCACCGGGCCCGGCGAGGGTTCACCCCTCCACTTT.

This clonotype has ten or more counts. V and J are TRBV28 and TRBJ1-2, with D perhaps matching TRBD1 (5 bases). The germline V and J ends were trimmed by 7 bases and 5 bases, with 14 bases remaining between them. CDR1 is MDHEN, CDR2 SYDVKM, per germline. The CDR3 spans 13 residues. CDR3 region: CASKMGRTYGYTF. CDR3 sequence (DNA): TGTGCCAGCAAAATGGGGCGGACGTATGGCTACACCTTC.

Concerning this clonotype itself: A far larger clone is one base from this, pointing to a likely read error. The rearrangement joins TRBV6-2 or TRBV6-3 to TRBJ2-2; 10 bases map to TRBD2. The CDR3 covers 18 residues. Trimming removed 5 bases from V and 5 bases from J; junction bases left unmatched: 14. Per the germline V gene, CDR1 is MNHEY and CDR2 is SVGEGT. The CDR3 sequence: CASSESNLAGEVTGELFF. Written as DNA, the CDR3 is TGTGCCAGCAGTGAGTCAAACCTAGCGGGAGAGGTAACCGGGGAGCTGTTTTTT.

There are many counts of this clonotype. This chain's CDR3 is CASIVQGNTGELFF. The CDR3 region has the DNA TGTGCCAGCATCGTTCAGGGTAACACCGGGGAGCTGTTTTTT. This chain links TRBV6-1 with TRBJ2-2, with a possible D match to TRBD1 (5 bases). Trimming removed 7 bases from V and 2 bases from J, with 11 bases in between. CDR3 length: 14 residues. Germline CDR1 reads MNHNS; CDR2 reads SASEGT.

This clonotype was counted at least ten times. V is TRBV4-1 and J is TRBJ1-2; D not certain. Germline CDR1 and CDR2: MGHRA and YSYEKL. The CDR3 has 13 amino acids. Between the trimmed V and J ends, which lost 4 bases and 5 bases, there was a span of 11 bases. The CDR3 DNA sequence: TGCGCCAGCAGCCCTTTCAGTGGGTATGGCTACACCTTC. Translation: CASSPFSGYGYTF.

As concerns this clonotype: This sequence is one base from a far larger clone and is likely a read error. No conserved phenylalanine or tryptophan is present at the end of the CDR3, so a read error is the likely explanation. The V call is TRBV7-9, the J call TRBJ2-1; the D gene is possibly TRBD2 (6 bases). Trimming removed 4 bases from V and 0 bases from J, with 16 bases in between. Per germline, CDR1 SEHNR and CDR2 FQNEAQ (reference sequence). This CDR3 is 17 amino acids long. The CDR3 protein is CASSSGWGTGSYNEQFL. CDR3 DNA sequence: TGTGCCAGCAGCTCAGGTTGGGGGACTGGCTCCTACAATGAGCAGTTCCTC.

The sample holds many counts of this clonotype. The DNA of the CDR3 is TGCAGTGCATCCGGGACTAACTCCTACGAGCAGTACTTC. This encodes CSASGTNSYEQYF. V gene TRBV20-1 combines with J gene TRBJ2-7; TRBD2 matches at 7 bases. The junction had 5 bases not matched to a gene; V was cut back by 6 bases and J by 0 bases. The CDR3 extends over 13 amino acids. Germline CDR1 reads DFQATT; CDR2 reads SNEGSKA (reference sequence).

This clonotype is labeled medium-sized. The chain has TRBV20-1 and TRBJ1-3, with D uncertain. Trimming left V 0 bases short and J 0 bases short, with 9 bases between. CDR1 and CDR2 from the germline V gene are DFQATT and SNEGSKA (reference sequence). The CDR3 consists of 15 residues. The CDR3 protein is CSARDFSNSGNTIYF. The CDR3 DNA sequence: TGCAGTGCTAGAGATTTCAGCAACTCTGGAAACACCATATATTTT.

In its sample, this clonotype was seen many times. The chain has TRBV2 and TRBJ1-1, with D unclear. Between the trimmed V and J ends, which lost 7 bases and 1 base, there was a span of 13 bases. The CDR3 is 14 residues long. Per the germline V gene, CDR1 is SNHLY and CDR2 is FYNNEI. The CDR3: CASIRGRRNTEAFF. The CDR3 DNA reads TGTGCCAGCATAAGAGGGCGGAGGAACACTGAAGCTTTCTTT. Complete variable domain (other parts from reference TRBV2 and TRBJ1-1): EPEVTQTPSHQVTQMGQEVILRCVPISNHLYFYWYRQILGQKVEFLVSFYNNEISEKSEIFDDQFSVERPDGSNFTLKIRSTKLEDSAMYFCASIRGRRNTEAFFGQGTRLTVV.

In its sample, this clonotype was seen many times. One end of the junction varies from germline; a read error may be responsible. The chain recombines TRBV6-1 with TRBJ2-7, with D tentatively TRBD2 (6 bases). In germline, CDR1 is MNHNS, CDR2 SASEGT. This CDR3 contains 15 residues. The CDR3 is CASREVGGGSYEQYF. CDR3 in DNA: TGTGCCAGCAGGGAAGTGGGGGGTGGGTCCTACGAGCAGTACTTC.

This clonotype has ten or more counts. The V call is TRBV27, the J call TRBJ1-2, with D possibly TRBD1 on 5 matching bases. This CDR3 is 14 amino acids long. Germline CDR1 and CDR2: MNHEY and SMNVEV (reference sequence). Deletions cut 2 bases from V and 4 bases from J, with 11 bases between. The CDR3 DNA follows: TGTGCCAGCAGTTTAACGGACAAGGCCTATGGCTACACCTTC. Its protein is CASSLTDKAYGYTF.

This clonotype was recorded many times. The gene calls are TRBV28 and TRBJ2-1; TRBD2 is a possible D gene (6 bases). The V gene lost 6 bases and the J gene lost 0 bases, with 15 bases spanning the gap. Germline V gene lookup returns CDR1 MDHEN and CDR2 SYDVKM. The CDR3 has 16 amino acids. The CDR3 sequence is CASSIVADHSYNEQFF. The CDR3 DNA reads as TGTGCCAGCAGCATCGTAGCGGATCACTCCTACAATGAGCAGTTCTTC. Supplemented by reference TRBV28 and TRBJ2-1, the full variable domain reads DVKVTQSSRYLVKRTGEKVFLECVQDMDHENMFWYRQDPGLGLRLIYFSYDVKMKEKGDIPEGYSVSREKKERFSLILESASTNQTSMYLCASSIVADHSYNEQFFGPGTRLTVL.

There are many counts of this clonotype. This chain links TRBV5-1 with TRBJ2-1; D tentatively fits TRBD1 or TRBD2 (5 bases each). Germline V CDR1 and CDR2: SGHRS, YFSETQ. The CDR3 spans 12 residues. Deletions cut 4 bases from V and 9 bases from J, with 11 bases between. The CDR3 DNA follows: TGCGCCAGCAGCAAGGCTGGGGGTGAGCAGTTCTTC. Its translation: CASSKAGGEQFF.

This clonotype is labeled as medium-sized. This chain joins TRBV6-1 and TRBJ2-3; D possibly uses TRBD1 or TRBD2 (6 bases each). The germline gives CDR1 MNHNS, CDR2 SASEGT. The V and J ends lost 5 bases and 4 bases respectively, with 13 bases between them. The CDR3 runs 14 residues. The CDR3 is CASSHEGEADTQYF. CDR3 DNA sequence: TGTGCCAGCAGTCACGAGGGGGAGGCAGATACGCAGTATTTT.

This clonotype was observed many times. Written as DNA, the CDR3 is TGTGCCAGCAATATCGGGGTAGCGGACACTGAAGCTTTCTTT. It translates to CASNIGVADTEAFF. V usage is TRBV12-3 or TRBV12-4 and J usage is TRBJ1-1; D unresolved. The CDR3 is 14 residues long. V lost 7 bases, J lost 3 bases, and 15 bases lay in between.

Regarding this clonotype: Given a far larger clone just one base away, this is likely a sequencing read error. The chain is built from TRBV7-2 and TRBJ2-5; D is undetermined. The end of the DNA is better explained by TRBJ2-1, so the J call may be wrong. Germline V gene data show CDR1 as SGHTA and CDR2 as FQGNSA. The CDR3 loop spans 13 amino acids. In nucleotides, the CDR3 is TGTGCCAGCAGCAAACTGAACTACAATGAGCAGTTCTTC. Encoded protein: CASSKLNYNEQFF.

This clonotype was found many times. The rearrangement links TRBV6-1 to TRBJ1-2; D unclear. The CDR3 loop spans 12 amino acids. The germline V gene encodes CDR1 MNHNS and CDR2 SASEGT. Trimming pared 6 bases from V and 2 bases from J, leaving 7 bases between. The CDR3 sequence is CASRTLNYGYTF. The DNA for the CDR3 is TGTGCCAGCAGGACCCTGAACTATGGCTACACCTTC.

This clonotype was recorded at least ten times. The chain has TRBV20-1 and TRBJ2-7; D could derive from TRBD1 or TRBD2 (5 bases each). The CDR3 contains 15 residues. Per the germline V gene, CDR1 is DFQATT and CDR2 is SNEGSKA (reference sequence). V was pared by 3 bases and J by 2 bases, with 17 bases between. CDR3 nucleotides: TGCAGTGCTAGTCCGGGGACCCGCTTTGCCTACGAGCAGTACTTC. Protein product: CSASPGTRFAYEQYF.

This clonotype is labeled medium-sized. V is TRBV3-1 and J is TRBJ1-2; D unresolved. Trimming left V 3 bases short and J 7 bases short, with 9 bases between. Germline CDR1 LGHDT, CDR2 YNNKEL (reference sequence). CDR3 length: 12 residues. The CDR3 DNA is TGTGCCAGCAGCCAGGGAACATTTGGCTACACCTTC. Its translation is CASSQGTFGYTF.

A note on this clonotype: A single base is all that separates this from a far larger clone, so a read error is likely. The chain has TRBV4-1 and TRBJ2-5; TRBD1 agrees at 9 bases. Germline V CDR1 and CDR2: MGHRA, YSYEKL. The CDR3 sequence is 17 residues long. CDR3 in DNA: TGCGCCAGCAGCCAAGGCATGTACAGGGGGCGAGACAATGAGCTGTTCTTC. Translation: CASSQGMYRGRDNELFF.

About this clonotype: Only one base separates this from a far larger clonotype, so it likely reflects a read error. CDR3 in amino acids: CASSYSFFQVWHEQFF. CDR3 DNA: TGTGCCAGCAGTTACTCATTTTTCCAGGTGTGGCATGAGCAGTTCTTC. V and J are TRBV6-9 and TRBJ2-1; no clear D. The CDR3 sequence is 16 residues long. Germline V gene sequence: CDR1 MNHGY, CDR2 SVAAGI. Between the trimmed V and J ends, which lost 3 bases and 8 bases, there was a span of 20 bases.

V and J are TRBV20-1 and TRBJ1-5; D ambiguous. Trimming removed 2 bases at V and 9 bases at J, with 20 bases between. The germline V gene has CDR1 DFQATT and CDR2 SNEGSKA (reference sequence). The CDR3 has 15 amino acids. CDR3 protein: CSARSLGRSNRPQHF. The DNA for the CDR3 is TGCAGTGCTAGATCTTTGGGCAGAAGCAATAGGCCCCAGCATTTT.

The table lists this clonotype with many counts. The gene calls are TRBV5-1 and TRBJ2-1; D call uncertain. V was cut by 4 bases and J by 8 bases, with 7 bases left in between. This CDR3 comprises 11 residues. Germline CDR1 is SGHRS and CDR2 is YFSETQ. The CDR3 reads CASSRLDEQFF. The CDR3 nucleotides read TGCGCCAGCAGCCGACTGGATGAGCAGTTCTTC.